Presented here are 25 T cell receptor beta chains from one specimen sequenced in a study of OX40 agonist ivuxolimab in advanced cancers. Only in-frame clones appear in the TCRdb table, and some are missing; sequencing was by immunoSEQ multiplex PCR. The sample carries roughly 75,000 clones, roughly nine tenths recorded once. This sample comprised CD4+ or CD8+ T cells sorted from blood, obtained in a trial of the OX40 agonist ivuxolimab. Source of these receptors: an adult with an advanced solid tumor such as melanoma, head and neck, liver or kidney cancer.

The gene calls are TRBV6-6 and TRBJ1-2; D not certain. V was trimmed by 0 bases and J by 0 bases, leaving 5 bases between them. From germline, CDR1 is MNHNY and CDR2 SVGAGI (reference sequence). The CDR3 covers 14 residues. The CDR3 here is CASSYSEPNYGYTF. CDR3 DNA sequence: TGTGCCAGCAGTTACTCGGAGCCTAACTATGGCTACACCTTC.

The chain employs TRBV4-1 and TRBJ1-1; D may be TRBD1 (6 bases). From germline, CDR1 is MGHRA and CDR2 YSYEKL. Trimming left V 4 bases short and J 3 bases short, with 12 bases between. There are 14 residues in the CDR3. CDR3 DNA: TGCGCCAGCAGCCTAAGGACAGATTACACTGAAGCTTTCTTT. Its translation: CASSLRTDYTEAFF.

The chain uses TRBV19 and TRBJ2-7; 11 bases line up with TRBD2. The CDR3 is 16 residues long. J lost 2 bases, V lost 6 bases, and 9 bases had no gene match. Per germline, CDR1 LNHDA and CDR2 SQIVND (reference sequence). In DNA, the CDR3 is TGTGCCAGTAGCCTAACCCCTAGCGGGGGGACCTACGAGCAGTACTTC. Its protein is CASSLTPSGGTYEQYF. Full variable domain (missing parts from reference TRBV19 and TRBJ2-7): DGGITQSPKYLFRKEGQNVTLSCEQNLNHDAMYWYRQDPGQGLRLIYYSQIVNDFQKGDIAEGYSVSREKKESFPLTVTSAQKNPTAFYLCASSLTPSGGTYEQYFGPGTRLTVT.

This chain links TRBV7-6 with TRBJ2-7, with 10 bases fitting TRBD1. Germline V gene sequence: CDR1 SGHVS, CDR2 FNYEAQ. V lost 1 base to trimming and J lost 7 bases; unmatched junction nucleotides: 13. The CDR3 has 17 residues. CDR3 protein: CASSLGPPGTGDWEQYF. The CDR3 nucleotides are TGTGCCAGCAGCTTAGGACCCCCCGGGACAGGGGACTGGGAGCAGTACTTC.

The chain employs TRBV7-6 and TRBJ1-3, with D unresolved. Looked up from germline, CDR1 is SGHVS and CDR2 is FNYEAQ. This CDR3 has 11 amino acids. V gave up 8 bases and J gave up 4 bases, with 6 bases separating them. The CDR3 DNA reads TGTGCCAGCGTTTACGGAAACACCATATATTTT. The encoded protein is CASVYGNTIYF.

The CDR3 is CASRNSGFSYNEQFF. DNA of the CDR3: TGTGCCAGCAGAAATAGCGGATTCTCCTACAATGAGCAGTTCTTC. The rearrangement joins TRBV6-6 to TRBJ2-1, with D possibly TRBD2 on 6 matching bases. V was clipped by 6 bases and J by 0 bases, with 12 bases between them. The germline CDR1 and CDR2 sequences are MNHNY and SVGAGI (reference sequence). This CDR3 is 15 amino acids long.

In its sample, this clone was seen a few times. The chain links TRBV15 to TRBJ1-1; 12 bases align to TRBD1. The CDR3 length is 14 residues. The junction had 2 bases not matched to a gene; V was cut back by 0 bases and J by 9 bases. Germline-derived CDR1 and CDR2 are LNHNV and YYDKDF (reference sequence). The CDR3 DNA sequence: TGTGCCACCAGCAGAGAGGGACAGGGGGCTAAAGCTTTCTTT. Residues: CATSREGQGAKAFF.

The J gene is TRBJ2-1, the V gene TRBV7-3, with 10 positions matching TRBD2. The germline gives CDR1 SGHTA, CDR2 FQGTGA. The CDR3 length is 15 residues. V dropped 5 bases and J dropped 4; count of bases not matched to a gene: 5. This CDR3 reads CASSRGTSDYNEQFF. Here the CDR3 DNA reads TGTGCCAGCAGCCGCGGGACTAGCGATTACAATGAGCAGTTCTTC.

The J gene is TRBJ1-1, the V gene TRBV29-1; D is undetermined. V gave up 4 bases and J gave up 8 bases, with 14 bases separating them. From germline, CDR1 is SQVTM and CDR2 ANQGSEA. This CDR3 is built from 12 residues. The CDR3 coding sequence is TGCAGCGTTGTTGGCGGGGTGGGAGAAGCTTTCTTT. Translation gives CSVVGGVGEAFF.

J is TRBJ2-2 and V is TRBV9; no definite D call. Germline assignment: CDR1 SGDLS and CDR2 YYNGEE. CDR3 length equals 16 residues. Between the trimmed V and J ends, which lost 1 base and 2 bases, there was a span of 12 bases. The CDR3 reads CASSVPLPGNTGELFF. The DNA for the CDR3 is TGTGCCAGCAGCGTACCCCTCCCCGGAAACACCGGGGAGCTGTTTTTT.

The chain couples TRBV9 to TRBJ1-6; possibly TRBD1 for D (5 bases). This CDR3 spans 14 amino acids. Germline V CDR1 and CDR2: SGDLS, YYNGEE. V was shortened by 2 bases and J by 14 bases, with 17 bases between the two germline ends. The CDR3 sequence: CASSVGPRVESLHF. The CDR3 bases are TGTGCCAGCAGCGTGGGACCGAGGGTGGAGTCCCTCCACTTT.

The CDR3 bases are TGTGCCATCAGTCCCGTCGGGGGCAGCTCTGGAAACACCATATATTTT. This translates into CAISPVGGSSGNTIYF. The rearrangement uses TRBV10-3 and TRBJ1-3; D is possibly TRBD1 (6 bases). This CDR3 region has 16 residues. Trimming took 5 bases from V and 0 from J, leaving 14 bases between them. Germline CDR1 is ENHRY and CDR2 is SYGVKD.

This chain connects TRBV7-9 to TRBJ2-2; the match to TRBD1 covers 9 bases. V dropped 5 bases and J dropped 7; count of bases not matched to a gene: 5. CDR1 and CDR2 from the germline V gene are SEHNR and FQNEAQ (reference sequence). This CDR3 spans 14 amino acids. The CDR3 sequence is CASSGGQGGGELFF. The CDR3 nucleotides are TGTGCCAGCAGCGGGGGACAGGGCGGCGGGGAGCTGTTTTTT.

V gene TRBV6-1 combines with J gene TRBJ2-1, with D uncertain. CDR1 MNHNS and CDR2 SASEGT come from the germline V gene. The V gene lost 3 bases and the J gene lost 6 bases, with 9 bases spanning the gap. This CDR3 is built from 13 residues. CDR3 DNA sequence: TGTGCCAGCAGTGACTCCTGGTTCAATGAGCAGTTCTTC. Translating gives CASSDSWFNEQFF.

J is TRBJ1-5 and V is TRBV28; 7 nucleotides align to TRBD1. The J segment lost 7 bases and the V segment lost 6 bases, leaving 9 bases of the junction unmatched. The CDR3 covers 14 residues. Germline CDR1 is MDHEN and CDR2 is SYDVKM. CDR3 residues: CASSRTGDGQPQHF. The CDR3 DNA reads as TGTGCCAGCAGCCGAACAGGGGATGGCCAGCCCCAGCATTTT.

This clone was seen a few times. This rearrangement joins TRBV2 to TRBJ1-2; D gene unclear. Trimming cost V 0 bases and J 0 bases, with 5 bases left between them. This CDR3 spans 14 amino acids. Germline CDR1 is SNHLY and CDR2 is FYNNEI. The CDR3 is CASSEANTNYGYTF. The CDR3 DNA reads TGTGCCAGCAGTGAAGCCAACACTAACTATGGCTACACCTTC.

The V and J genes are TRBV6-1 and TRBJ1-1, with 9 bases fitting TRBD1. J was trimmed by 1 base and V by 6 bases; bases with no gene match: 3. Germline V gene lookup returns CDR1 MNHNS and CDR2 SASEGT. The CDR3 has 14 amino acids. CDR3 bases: TGTGCCAGCAGCTTGGACAGGGGGAACACTGAAGCTTTCTTT. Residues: CASSLDRGNTEAFF.

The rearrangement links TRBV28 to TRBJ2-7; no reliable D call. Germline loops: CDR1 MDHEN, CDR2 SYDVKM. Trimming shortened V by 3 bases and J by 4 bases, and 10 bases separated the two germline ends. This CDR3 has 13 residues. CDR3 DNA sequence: TGTGCCAGCAGTTTCCAACCGTCTTACGAGCAGTACTTC. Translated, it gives CASSFQPSYEQYF.

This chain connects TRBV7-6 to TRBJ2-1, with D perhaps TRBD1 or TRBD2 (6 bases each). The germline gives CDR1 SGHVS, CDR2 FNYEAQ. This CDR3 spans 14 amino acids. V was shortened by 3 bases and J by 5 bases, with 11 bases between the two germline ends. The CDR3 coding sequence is TGTGCCAGCAGCTTTACGGGGGCCGACAATGAGCAGTTCTTC. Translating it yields CASSFTGADNEQFF. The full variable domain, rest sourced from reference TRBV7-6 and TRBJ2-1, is GAGVSQSPRYKVTKRGQDVALRCDPISGHVSLYWYRQALGQGPEFLTYFNYEAQQDKSGLPNDRFSAERPEGSISTLTIQRTEQRDSAMYRCASSFTGADNEQFFGPGTRLTVL.

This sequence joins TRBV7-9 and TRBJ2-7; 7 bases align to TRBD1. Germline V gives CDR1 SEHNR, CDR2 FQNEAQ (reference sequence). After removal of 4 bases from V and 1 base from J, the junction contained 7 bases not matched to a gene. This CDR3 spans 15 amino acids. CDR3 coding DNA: TGTGCCAGCAGCTCTACCCGGGACAGATCCTACGAGCAGTACTTC. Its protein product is CASSSTRDRSYEQYF. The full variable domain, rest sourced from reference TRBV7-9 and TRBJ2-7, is DTGVSQNPRHKITKRGQNVTFRCDPISEHNRLYWYRQTLGQGPEFLTYFQNEAQLEKSRLLSDRFSAERPKGSFSTLEIQRTEQGDSAMYLCASSSTRDRSYEQYFGPGTRLTVT.

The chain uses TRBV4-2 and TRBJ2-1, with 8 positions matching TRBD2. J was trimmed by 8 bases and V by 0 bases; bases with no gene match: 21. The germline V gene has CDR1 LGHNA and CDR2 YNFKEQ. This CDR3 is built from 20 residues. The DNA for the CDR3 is TGTGCCAGCAGCCAAGATTTAGTTCCCTATAGAGCGGGGGCTGGGGATGAGCAGTTCTTC. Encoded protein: CASSQDLVPYRAGAGDEQFF.

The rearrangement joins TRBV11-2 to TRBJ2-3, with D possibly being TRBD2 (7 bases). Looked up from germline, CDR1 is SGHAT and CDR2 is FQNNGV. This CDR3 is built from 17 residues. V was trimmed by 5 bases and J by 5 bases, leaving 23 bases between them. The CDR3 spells CASSVLWGEGDGDTQYF. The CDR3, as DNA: TGTGCCAGCAGCGTTCTTTGGGGGGAGGGGGATGGAGATACGCAGTATTTT.

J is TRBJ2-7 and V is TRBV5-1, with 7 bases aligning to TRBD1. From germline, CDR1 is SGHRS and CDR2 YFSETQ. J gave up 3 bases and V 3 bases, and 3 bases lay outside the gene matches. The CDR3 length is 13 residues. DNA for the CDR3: TGCGCCAGCAGCTCATCAGGGGGCTACGAGCAGTACTTC. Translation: CASSSSGGYEQYF.

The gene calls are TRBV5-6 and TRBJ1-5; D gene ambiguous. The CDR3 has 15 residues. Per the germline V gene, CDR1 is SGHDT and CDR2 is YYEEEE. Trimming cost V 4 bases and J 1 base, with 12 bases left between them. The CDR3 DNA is TGTGCCAGCAGCCTATCGGGTCACAGCAATCAGCCCCAGCATTTT. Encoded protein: CASSLSGHSNQPQHF.

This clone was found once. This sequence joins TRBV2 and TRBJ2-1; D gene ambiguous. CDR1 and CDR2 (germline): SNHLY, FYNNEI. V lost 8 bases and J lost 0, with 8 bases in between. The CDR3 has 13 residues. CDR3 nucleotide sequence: TGTGCCAGCTCTCTGGTCTCCTACAATGAGCAGTTCTTC. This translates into CASSLVSYNEQFF.